The clone carrying this T cell receptor beta chain came up a few times. Its antigen is not known. These data are taken from a study of T-cell memory formation after mild COVID-19. Each CDR3 protein gets one entry after TCRdb re-called the 5' RACE reads with MiXCR. This table has 380,000 or so distinct CDR3 sequences, roughly 15% appearing once. Whole-study results and caveats: Pre-infection memory showed some responding clones, and this suggested that cross-reactive memory joined. Whereas later expanders leaned CD4+, clones contracting day 15 to 85 showed a balanced CD4/CD8 makeup.

There are 19 residues in the CDR3. The V and J ends lost 1 base and 3 bases, in that order; junction bases with no gene match: 14. Germline loops: CDR1 LGHNA, CDR2 YSLEER. The chain recombines TRBV4-3 with TRBJ1-2; 10 nucleotides align to TRBD1. Specimen: PBMCs or a T cell subset sorted from them (not recorded which). The receptor's source is a man aged 18 to 35 who had mild COVID-19 (a few samples of this study predate the infection). Cell type and time point are not known. For the CDR3, the DNA is TGCGCCAGCAGCCAAGCAAGGGGACAGGGGTCTCGTTTTGACTATGGCTACACCTTC. Translating it yields CASSQARGQGSRFDYGYTF.